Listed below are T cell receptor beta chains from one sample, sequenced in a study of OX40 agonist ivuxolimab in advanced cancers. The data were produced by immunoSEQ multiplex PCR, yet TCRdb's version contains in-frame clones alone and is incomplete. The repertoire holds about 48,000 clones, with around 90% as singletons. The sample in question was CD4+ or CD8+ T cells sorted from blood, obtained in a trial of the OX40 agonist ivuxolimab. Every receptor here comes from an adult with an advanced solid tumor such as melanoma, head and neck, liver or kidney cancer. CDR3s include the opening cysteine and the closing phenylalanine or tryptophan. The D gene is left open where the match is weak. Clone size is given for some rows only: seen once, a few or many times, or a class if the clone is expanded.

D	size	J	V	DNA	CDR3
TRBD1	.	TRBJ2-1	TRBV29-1	TGCGAGCGAGCAAGGACAGGGGGATACAATGAGCAGTTCTTC	CERARTGGYNEQFF
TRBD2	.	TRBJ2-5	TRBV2	TGTGCCAGCATAGGGGTAGAGGCGGGGGGCATAGAGACCCAGTACTTC	CASIGVEAGGIETQYF
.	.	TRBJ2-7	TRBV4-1	TGCGCCAGCAGCCAAGAAGGATACGAGCAGTACTTC	CASSQEGYEQYF
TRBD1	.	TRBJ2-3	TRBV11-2	TGTGCCAGCAGCCCCACAGGGGGCGGCACAGATACGCAGTATTTT	CASSPTGGGTDTQYF
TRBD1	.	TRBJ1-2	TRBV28	TGTGCCAGCAGTCTTAGGACAGGAAGCTCCTATGGCTACACCTTC	CASSLRTGSSYGYTF
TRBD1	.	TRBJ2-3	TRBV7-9	TGTGCCAGCAGCTTACGACAGGGGGGGAGCACAGATACGCAGTATTTT	CASSLRQGGSTDTQYF
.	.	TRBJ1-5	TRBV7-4	TGTGCCAGCAGCCTAGAGGGGGTAAAGATCAATCAGCCCCAGCATTTT	CASSLEGVKINQPQHF
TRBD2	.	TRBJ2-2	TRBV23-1	TGCGCCAGCAGTGCCGGGCGGGGGACCGGGGAGCTGTTTTTT	CASSAGRGTGELFF
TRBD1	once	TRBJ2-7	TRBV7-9	TGTGCCAGCAGCCCTACACGGGACAGGGTATACGAGCAGTACTTC	CASSPTRDRVYEQYF
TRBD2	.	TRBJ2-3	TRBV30	TGTGCCTGGGGCCTAGGGACTAGCGGGGGAAATACGCAGTATTTT	CAWGLGTSGGNTQYF
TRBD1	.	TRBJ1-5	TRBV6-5	TGTGCCAGCAGGGGGACAGGGGCGGATCAGCCCCAGCATTTT	CASRGTGADQPQHF
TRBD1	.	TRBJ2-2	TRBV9	TGTGCCAGCAGCACGGACAGGGGGCCGGGCACCGGGGAGCTGTTTTTT	CASSTDRGPGTGELFF
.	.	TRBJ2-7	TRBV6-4	TGTGCCAGCAGTGACTCGAATGGTCCCGGAGGGAACGGCGAGCAGTACTTC	CASSDSNGPGGNGEQYF
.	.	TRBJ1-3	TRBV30	TGTGCCTGGAGTGAAAGGGAAGATGGAAACACCATATATTTT	CAWSEREDGNTIYF
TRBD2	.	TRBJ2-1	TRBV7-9	TGTGCCAGCAGCTCGTTCAGCGGGGGGATCTCCTACAATGAGCAGTTCTTC	CASSSFSGGISYNEQFF
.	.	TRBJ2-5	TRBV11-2	TGTGCCAGCAGCTTAGAGGTGTTGCGGGAGACCCAGTACTTC	CASSLEVLRETQYF
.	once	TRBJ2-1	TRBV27	TGTGCCAGCACCTCCTTGGGGGGTTACAATGAGCAGTTCTTC	CASTSLGGYNEQFF
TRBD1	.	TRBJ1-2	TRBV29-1	TGCAGCCTGGACAGGGGGCTTGGCTACACCTTC	CSLDRGLGYTF
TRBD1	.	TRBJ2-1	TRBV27	TGTGCCAGCAGTCCCTCCGGGACAGCTTTATACAATGAGCAGTTCTTC	CASSPSGTALYNEQFF
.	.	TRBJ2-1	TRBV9	TGTGCCAGCAGCGTATCTGTTCTGAATGAGCAGTTCTTC	CASSVSVLNEQFF
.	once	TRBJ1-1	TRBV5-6	TGTGCCAGCAGGGCTGGTCGGCAGACGAACACTGAAGCTTTCTTT	CASRAGRQTNTEAFF
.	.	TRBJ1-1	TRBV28	TGTGCCAGCAGTTTATGGGGGAACACTGAAGCTTTCTTT	CASSLWGNTEAFF
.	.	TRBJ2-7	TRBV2	TGTGCCAGCAGTGAAGCGGCGGGACTCAAGTACGAGCAGTACTTC	CASSEAAGLKYEQYF
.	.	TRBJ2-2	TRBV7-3	TGTGCCAGCAGCCCCTCGGGCACCGGGGAGCTGTTTTTT	CASSPSGTGELFF
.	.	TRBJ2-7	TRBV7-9	TGTGCCAGCAGCTCACCCCAACCGCCGCTGCTCCACGAGCAGTACTTC	CASSSPQPPLLHEQYF
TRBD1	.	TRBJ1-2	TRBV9	TGTGCCAGCAGCGCGGACAGGGAGGGTAACTATGGCTACACCTTC	CASSADREGNYGYTF
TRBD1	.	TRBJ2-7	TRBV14	TGTGCCAGCAGCCGGGACAGGGGACTTCGGGGCGAGCAGTACTTC	CASSRDRGLRGEQYF
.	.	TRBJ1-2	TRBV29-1	TGCAGCGTTGAAGACGGCGGTTTCCCCGGGGGTAACTATGGCTACACCTTC	CSVEDGGFPGGNYGYTF
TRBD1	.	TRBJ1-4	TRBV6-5	TGTGCCAGCAGCTTGGGACAGGAAAATGAAAAACTGTTTTTT	CASSLGQENEKLFF
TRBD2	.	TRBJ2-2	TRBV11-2	TGTGCCAGCAGCTTTCAAGCGGGGGGGCCCCCCGGGGAGCTGTTTTTT	CASSFQAGGPPGELFF